The 17 T cell receptor beta chains in this list originate from one sample, sequenced in a study of neurological immune-mediated disorders. MiXCR, applied by TCRdb to the 5' RACE reads, yields one record per CDR3 protein. This sample yields under 50,000 distinct CDR3 sequences, of which about 25% are seen a single time; approximately 23% belongs to the top ten. Sequencing was done on a sample of PBMCs. These receptors were obtained from a woman between 65 and 79 years old in good health.

The sample holds many counts of this clonotype. The rearrangement joins TRBV5-1 to TRBJ2-3; 7 bases agree with TRBD2. This CDR3 has 15 amino acids. Trimming at V came to 5 bases and at J to 0 bases, leaving 6 bases not matched to a gene. Per the germline V gene, CDR1 is SGHRS and CDR2 is YFSETQ. The CDR3 protein is CASRRDGRSTDTQYF. The DNA for the CDR3 is TGCGCCAGCAGACGGGACGGGAGGAGCACAGATACGCAGTATTTT.

This clonotype was counted between two and nine times. V is TRBV7-6 and J is TRBJ2-3, with TRBD2 matching 11 bases. Germline lookup yields CDR1 SGHVS and CDR2 FNYEAQ. The CDR3 sequence is 17 residues long. The V gene end was trimmed by 5 bases and the J gene end by 2 bases; junction bases not matched to a gene: 9. Written as DNA, the CDR3 is TGTGCCAGCAGCCCGGGGACTAGCGGTTTTTTCACAGATACGCAGTATTTT. Its translation: CASSPGTSGFFTDTQYF.

In its sample, this clonotype was seen many times. The chain has TRBV5-4 and TRBJ2-3, with D perhaps matching TRBD1 (5 bases). The CDR3 loop spans 16 amino acids. Per the germline V gene, CDR1 is SGHNT and CDR2 is YYREEE (reference sequence). Between the trimmed V and J ends, which lost 3 bases and 0 bases, there was a span of 14 bases. The CDR3 DNA follows: TGTGCCAGCAGCTCTGGTGGGGCCGCTAGCACAGATACGCAGTATTTT. Its translation: CASSSGGAASTDTQYF.

This clonotype was counted at least ten times. The chain is built from TRBV5-5 and TRBJ2-1; 10 bases line up with TRBD2. The J segment lost 6 bases and the V segment lost 4 bases, leaving 10 bases of the junction unmatched. Germline CDR1 SGHKS, CDR2 YYEKEE (reference sequence). The CDR3 has 16 amino acids. The CDR3 DNA sequence: TGTGCCAGCAGCCTTTGGCTAGCGGGGGCCCCCAATGAGCAGTTCTTC. Translating gives CASSLWLAGAPNEQFF.

J is TRBJ2-5 and V is TRBV27; 9 nucleotides agree with TRBD2. This CDR3 has 16 residues. Germline values: CDR1 MNHEY, CDR2 SMNVEV (reference sequence). J gave up 1 base and V 1 base, and 4 bases lay outside the gene matches. The CDR3 loop is CASSLWGRGGQETQYF. The DNA of the CDR3 is TGTGCCAGCAGTTTATGGGGGCGGGGGGGCCAAGAGACCCAGTACTTC.

This clonotype came up many times. The chain employs TRBV5-1 and TRBJ2-5; D ambiguous. In germline, CDR1 is SGHRS, CDR2 YFSETQ. The CDR3 is made up of 14 amino acids. Trimming took 2 bases from V and 0 from J, leaving 8 bases between them. Written as DNA, the CDR3 is TGCGCCAGCAGCTTTGTCCCGGACCAAGAGACCCAGTACTTC. It encodes CASSFVPDQETQYF. The variable domain in full, with the rest retrieved from reference TRBV5-1 and TRBJ2-5, is KAGVTQTPRYLIKTRGQQVTLSCSPISGHRSVSWYQQTPGQGLQFLFEYFSETQRNKGNFPGRFSGRQFSNSRSEMNVSTLELGDSALYLCASSFVPDQETQYFGPGTRLLVL.

With regard to this clonotype: Germline is not matched at one junction end, which may reflect a read error. The chain uses TRBV5-1 and TRBJ2-3, with 9 bases lining up with TRBD2. The CDR3 has 15 amino acids. The germline CDR1 and CDR2 sequences are SGHRS and YFSETQ. CDR3 amino acids: CARSLAGLALDTQYF. In DNA form, the CDR3 reads TGCGCCCGCAGCTTGGCGGGACTAGCTTTAGATACGCAGTATTTT. Variable domain in full (rest from reference TRBV5-1 and TRBJ2-3): KAGVTQTPRYLIKTRGQQVTLSCSPISGHRSVSWYQQTPGQGLQFLFEYFSETQRNKGNFPGRFSGRQFSNSRSEMNVSTLELGDSALYLCARSLAGLALDTQYFGPGTRLTVL.

V is TRBV5-1 and J is TRBJ1-1; D gene ambiguous. Deletions cut 0 bases from V and 6 bases from J, with 9 bases between. Germline-derived CDR1 and CDR2 are SGHRS and YFSETQ. This CDR3 has 13 amino acids. The chain's CDR3 is CASSLGVSPEAFF. In nucleotides, the CDR3 is TGCGCCAGCAGCTTGGGGGTCAGCCCTGAAGCTTTCTTT.

The table lists this clonotype with many counts. V usage is TRBV4-1 and J usage is TRBJ2-7; tentatively, D is TRBD1 or TRBD2 (5 bases each). With 1 base removed from V and 2 bases from J, the gap between germline ends came to 12 bases. The CDR3 has 15 amino acids. Germline assignment: CDR1 MGHRA and CDR2 YSYEKL. The CDR3 DNA reads as TGCGCCAGCAGCCAAGTTTCCGGGGCCACCTACGAGCAGTACTTC. This codes for CASSQVSGATYEQYF.

This rearrangement joins TRBV28 to TRBJ1-3, with D possibly matching TRBD1 (5 bases). Germline loops: CDR1 MDHEN, CDR2 SYDVKM. CDR3 length: 16 residues. Between the trimmed V and J ends, which lost 3 bases and 2 bases, there was a span of 14 bases. CDR3 loop: CASSFLGTFPGNTIYF. As DNA, the CDR3 is TGTGCCAGCAGTTTCCTTGGGACGTTTCCTGGAAACACCATATATTTT.

Many counts were recorded for this clonotype. The CDR3: CASSLGLAEAYNEQFF. CDR3 coding DNA: TGTGCCAGCAGCTTAGGACTAGCGGAGGCCTACAATGAGCAGTTCTTC. The chain links TRBV7-2 to TRBJ2-1, with TRBD2 matching over 9 bases. The germline CDR1 and CDR2 sequences are SGHTA and FQGNSA. V shed 1 base and J 2 bases; nucleotides not matched to a gene: 3. This CDR3 comprises 16 residues.

This clonotype appeared many times. The chain's CDR3 is CASSLGAGQLSGANVLTF. The CDR3 DNA sequence: TGTGCCAGCAGCTTAGGGGCAGGGCAACTCTCTGGGGCCAACGTCCTGACTTTC. The chain links TRBV5-5 to TRBJ2-6, with D perhaps TRBD1 (5 bases). Germline V gene sequence: CDR1 SGHKS, CDR2 YYEKEE (reference sequence). The V end lost 2 bases, the J end lost 0 bases, and 15 bases lay between the germline ends. CDR3 length equals 18 residues.

This clonotype was detected many times. V usage is TRBV6-2 or TRBV6-3 and J usage is TRBJ2-1, with a weak D call TRBD2 (5 bases). Per the germline V gene, CDR1 is MNHEY and CDR2 is SVGEGT. The CDR3 is made up of 15 amino acids. V lost 4 bases to trimming and J lost 0 bases, with 10 bases between them. Written as DNA, the CDR3 is TGTGCCAGCAGTTCCTTAAGCGGCTCCTACAATGAGCAGTTCTTC. Protein product: CASSSLSGSYNEQFF.

The CDR3 here is CASKTGDPWHEQFF. CDR3 in DNA: TGTGCCAGCAAAACAGGGGACCCCTGGCATGAGCAGTTCTTC. This rearrangement joins TRBV27 to TRBJ2-1; 7 bases match TRBD1. Germline V gene sequence: CDR1 MNHEY, CDR2 SMNVEV (reference sequence). This CDR3 spans 14 amino acids. J was trimmed by 8 bases and V by 7 bases; bases with no gene match: 11.

This clonotype has ten or more counts. This chain joins TRBV21-1 and TRBJ1-5. TRBV21-1 is recorded as a pseudogene. The CDR3 has 15 residues. The CDR3 loop is CASCSGRGGNQPQHF. CDR3 sequence (DNA): TGTGCCAGCTGTAGTGGGCGGGGAGGCAATCAGCCCCAGCATTTT.

This sequence joins TRBV5-1 and TRBJ2-5, with 9 bases matching TRBD1. Germline CDR1 SGHRS, CDR2 YFSETQ. The CDR3 is made up of 15 amino acids. V dropped 2 bases and J dropped 5; count of bases not matched to a gene: 7. The CDR3 nucleotides read TGCGCCAGCAGCTTACTACAGGGGGCGCGGGAGACCCAGTACTTC. It specifies CASSLLQGARETQYF.

This clonotype was counted at least ten times. This chain links TRBV20-1 with TRBJ1-5; possibly TRBD1 for D (5 bases). V lost 3 bases and J 0 bases, leaving 12 bases between the germline ends. This CDR3 region has 15 residues. Germline values: CDR1 DFQATT, CDR2 SNEGSKA (reference sequence). The CDR3 region is CSASLGQYSNQPQHF. The DNA of the CDR3 is TGCAGTGCTAGTCTGGGGCAGTATAGCAATCAGCCCCAGCATTTT.